Listed here is a single T cell receptor beta chain. Its target is not known. The data were taken from a study of T cell repertoires in cytomegalovirus infection. Turning to the study itself: Indications came from public TCR beta signatures; they pointed to CMV infection and to a matching HLA type. Overall study results and limits: Adding up the frequency of public TCR beta families identified people who carried CMV plus the relevant HLA.

V was clipped by 7 bases and J by 1 base; unmatched bases: 5. Per the germline V gene, CDR1 is MNHEY and CDR2 is SVGAGI. CDR3 length: 16 residues. Using its own MiXCR run on the reads, TCRdb lists one record per CDR3 protein. Seen here are around 450,000 distinct CDR3 sequences, approximately 31% observed once, and the top ten hold roughly 13%. The V and J genes are TRBV6-5 and TRBJ2-5; 14 bases align to TRBD2. The sequenced material came from PBMCs. This TCR derives from a human donor in good health (CMV status not recorded). Some clones in this sample may be carry-over from other donors' samples. CDR3 residues: CASTPGTSGGQETQYF. DNA for the CDR3: TGTGCCAGCACCCCAGGGACTAGCGGGGGCCAAGAGACCCAGTACTTC.